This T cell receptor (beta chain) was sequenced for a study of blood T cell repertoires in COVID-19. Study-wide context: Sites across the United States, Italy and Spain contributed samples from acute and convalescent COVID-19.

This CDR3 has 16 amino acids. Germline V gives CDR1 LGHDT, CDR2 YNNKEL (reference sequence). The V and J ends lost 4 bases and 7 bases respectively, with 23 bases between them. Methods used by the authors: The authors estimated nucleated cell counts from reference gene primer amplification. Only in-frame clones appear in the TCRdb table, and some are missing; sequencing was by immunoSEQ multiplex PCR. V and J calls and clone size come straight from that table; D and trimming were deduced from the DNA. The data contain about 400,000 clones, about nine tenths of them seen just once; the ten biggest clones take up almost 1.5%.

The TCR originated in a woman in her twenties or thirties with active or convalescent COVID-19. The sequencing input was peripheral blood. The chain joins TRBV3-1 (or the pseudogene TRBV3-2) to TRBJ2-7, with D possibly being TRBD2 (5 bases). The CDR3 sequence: CASSPSPGMSSREQYF. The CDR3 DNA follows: TGTGCCAGCAGCCCCAGTCCCGGGATGAGCTCGAGGGAGCAGTACTTC.